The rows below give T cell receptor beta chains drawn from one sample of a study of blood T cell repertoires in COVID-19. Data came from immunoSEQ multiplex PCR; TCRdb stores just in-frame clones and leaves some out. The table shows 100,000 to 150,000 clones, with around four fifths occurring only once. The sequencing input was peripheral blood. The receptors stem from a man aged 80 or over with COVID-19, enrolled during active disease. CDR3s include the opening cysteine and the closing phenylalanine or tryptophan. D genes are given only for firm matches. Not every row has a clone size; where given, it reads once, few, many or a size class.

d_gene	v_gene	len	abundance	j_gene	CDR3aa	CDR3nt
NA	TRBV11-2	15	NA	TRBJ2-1	CASSLDSGVYNEQFF	TGTGCCAGCAGCTTAGACTCCGGAGTATACAATGAGCAGTTCTTC
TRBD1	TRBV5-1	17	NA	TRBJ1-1	CASSPDSTGVLVAEAFF	TGCGCCAGCAGCCCGGACTCGACAGGGGTTCTCGTCGCTGAAGCTTTCTTT
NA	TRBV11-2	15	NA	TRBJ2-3	CASSLGGTSTDTQYF	TGTGCCAGCAGCTTAGGCGGGACTAGCACAGATACGCAGTATTTT
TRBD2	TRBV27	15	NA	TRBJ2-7	CASNLGGSSSYEQYF	TGTGCCAGCAACCTGGGGGGGAGTAGCTCCTACGAGCAGTACTTC
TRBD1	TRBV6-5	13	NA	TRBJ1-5	CASRQGKRQPQHF	TGTGCCAGCAGACAGGGGAAGAGGCAGCCCCAGCATTTT
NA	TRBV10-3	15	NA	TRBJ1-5	CATRSGDYSNQPQHF	TGTGCCACCAGGTCAGGGGACTATAGCAATCAGCCCCAGCATTTT
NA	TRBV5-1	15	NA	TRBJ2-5	CASSLNTQREETQYF	TGCGCCAGCAGCTTGAACACTCAGCGAGAGGAGACCCAGTACTTC
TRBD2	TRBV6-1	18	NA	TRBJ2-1	CASSEGDLLAGVGNEQFF	TGTGCCAGCAGTGAAGGCGATTTACTAGCGGGAGTCGGCAATGAGCAGTTCTTC
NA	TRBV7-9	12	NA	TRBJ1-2	CASSPLTYGYTF	TGTGCCAGCAGCCCTTTAACTTATGGCTACACCTTC
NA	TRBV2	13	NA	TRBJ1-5	CASSGGDLQPQHF	TGTGCCAGCAGTGGCGGGGATCTGCAGCCCCAGCATTTT
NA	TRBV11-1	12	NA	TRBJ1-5	CASSSNGGPQHF	TGTGCCAGCAGCTCTAACGGGGGACCCCAGCATTTT
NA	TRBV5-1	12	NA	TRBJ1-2	CASSLQGYGYTF	TGCGCCAGCAGCTTACAGGGATATGGCTACACCTTC
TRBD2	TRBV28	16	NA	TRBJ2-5	CASRTPGLAEKGTQYF	TGTGCCAGCAGGACTCCAGGACTAGCGGAGAAGGGGACCCAGTACTTC
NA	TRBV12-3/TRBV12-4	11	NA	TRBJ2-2	CASSFGYELFF	TGTGCCAGCAGTTTCGGTTACGAGCTGTTTTTT
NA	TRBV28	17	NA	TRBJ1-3	CASTPSPGGYSGNTIYF	TGTGCCAGCACCCCCTCCCCCGGGGGATACTCTGGAAACACCATATATTTT
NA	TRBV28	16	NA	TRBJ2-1	CASSLYTSYTYNEQFF	TGTGCCAGCAGTTTATACACTAGCTACACCTACAATGAGCAGTTCTTC
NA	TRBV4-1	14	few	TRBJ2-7	CASSQQPGQGEQYF	TGCGCCAGCAGCCAGCAACCGGGACAAGGCGAGCAGTACTTC
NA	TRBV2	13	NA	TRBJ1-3	CASRQDSGNTIYF	TGTGCCAGCAGGCAGGACTCTGGAAACACCATATATTTT
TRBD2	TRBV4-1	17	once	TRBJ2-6	CASSPGAGDSGANVLTF	TGCGCCAGCAGCCCCGGGGCGGGGGACTCTGGGGCCAACGTCCTGACTTTC
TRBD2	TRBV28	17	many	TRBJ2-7	CASSLLTREIRTYEQYF	TGTGCCAGCAGTTTACTTACGCGGGAGATCAGGACCTACGAGCAGTACTTC
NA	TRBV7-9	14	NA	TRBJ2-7	CASSPATGNRKQYF	TGTGCCAGCAGCCCCGCCACAGGGAACCGCAAGCAGTACTTC
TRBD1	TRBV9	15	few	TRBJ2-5	CASSGGQGAGETQYF	TGTGCCAGCAGCGGGGGACAGGGGGCGGGAGAGACCCAGTACTTC
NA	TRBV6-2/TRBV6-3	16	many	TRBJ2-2	CASSYSPRLAPGELFF	TGTGCCAGCAGTTACTCCCCGAGGCTAGCGCCCGGGGAGCTGTTTTTT
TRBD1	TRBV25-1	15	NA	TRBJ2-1	CASSEYGTGYNEQFF	TGTGCCAGCAGTGAATACGGGACAGGGTACAATGAGCAGTTCTTC
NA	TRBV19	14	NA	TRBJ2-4	CASNSRGAKNIQYF	TGTGCCAGTAACAGTCGGGGAGCCAAAAACATTCAGTACTTC
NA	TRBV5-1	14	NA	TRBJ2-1	CASSLVTSANEQFF	TGCGCCAGCAGCTTGGTGACTAGTGCAAATGAGCAGTTCTTC
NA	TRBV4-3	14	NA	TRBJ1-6	CASSQDLRNSPLHF	TGCGCCAGCAGCCAAGATCTTCGGAATTCACCCCTCCACTTT
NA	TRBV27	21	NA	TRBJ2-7	CASSSRLRDRRGSGRTYEQYF	TGTGCCAGCAGTTCACGCCTCCGGGACAGGAGAGGTAGCGGGAGAACCTACGAGCAGTACTTC
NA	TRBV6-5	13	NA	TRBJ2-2	CASSSPNTGELFF	TGTGCCAGCAGCTCTCCGAACACCGGGGAGCTGTTTTTT
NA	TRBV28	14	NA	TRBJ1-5	CASASGGPNLPQHF	TGTGCCAGCGCCTCGGGAGGACCCAATCTGCCCCAGCATTTT
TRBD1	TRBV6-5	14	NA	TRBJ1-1	CASRDRWMNTEAFF	TGTGCCAGCAGGGACAGGTGGATGAACACTGAAGCTTTCTTT
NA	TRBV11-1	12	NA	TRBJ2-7	CASGLGYDEQYF	TGTGCCAGCGGGCTGGGCTATGACGAGCAGTACTTC
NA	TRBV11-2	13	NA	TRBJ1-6	CASSLEAGRTLHF	TGTGCCAGCAGCTTGGAAGCTGGGAGGACCCTCCACTTT
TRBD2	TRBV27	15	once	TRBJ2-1	CASSLTSGEWNEQFF	TGTGCCAGCAGTCTGACTAGCGGAGAATGGAATGAGCAGTTCTTC
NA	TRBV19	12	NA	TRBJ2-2	CAGLLNTGELFF	TGTGCTGGACTGTTGAACACCGGGGAGCTGTTTTTT
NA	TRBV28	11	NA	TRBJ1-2	CASSRGYGYTF	TGTGCCAGCAGCCGAGGGTATGGCTACACCTTC
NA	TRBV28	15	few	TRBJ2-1	CASSLALASYNEQFF	TGTGCCAGCAGTTTAGCACTAGCCTCCTACAATGAGCAGTTCTTC
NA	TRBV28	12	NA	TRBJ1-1	CASESNRVQAFF	TGTGCCAGCGAAAGTAACAGGGTTCAAGCTTTCTTT
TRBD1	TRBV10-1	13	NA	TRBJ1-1	CASSEQGGTEAFF	TGCGCCAGCAGTGAACAGGGGGGAACTGAAGCTTTCTTT
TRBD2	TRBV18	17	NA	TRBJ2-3	CASSPRTSGIDAITQYF	TGTGCCAGCTCACCGCGGACTAGCGGGATAGACGCCATTACGCAGTATTTT
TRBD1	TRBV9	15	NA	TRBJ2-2	CASSTGQGYTGELFF	TGTGCCAGCAGTACAGGACAGGGTTACACCGGGGAGCTGTTTTTT
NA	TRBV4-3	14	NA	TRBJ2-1	CASSPAGSYNEQFF	TGCGCCAGCAGCCCCGCGGGCTCCTACAATGAGCAGTTCTTC
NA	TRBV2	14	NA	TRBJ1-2	CASRDRDKLYGYTF	TGTGCCAGCAGGGACCGGGACAAGCTCTATGGCTACACCTTC
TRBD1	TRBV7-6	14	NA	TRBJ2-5	CASTTGAAIETQYF	TGTGCCAGCACCACAGGGGCAGCAATAGAGACCCAGTACTTC
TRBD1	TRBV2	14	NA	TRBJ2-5	CASSSSTGVGTQYF	TGTGCCAGCAGCAGTTCTACAGGGGTCGGGACCCAGTACTTC
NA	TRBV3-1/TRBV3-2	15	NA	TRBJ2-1	CASSQAPAGYNEQFF	TGTGCCAGCAGCCAAGCACCAGCGGGTTACAATGAGCAGTTCTTC
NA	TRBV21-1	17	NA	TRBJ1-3	CASRYNRADNSGNTIYF	TGTGCCAGCAGATACAACAGGGCGGACAACTCTGGAAACACCATATATTTT
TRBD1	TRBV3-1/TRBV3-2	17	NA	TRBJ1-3	CASSQAGRGHGGNTIYF	TGTGCCAGCAGCCAAGCGGGCAGGGGGCATGGTGGAAACACCATATATTTT
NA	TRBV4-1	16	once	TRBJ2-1	CASSLGLGTSYNEQFF	TGCGCCAGCAGCCTAGGTCTAGGAACCTCCTACAATGAGCAGTTCTTC
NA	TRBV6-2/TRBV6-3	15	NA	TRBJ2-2	CASSPARGYTGELFF	TGTGCCAGCAGCCCTGCCAGGGGTTACACCGGGGAGCTGTTTTTT
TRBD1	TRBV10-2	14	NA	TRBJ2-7	CASRGDRSSYEQYF	TGCGCCAGCAGAGGGGACAGGAGCTCCTACGAGCAGTACTTC
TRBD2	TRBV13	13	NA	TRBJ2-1	CASSLYLAGVQFF	TGTGCCAGCAGCTTATACCTAGCGGGAGTACAGTTCTTC